This entry is about one T cell receptor beta chain. The antigen is not known. This specimen belongs to a study of early stage breast cancer tumors. Sequencing used immunoSEQ multiplex PCR; TCRdb keeps in-frame clones, though not all of them. The table records fewer than 75,000 clones, over 65% of them present only once. Trimming cost V 4 bases and J 1 base, with 10 bases left between them. Germline V gene data show CDR1 as MNHNY and CDR2 as SVGAGI (reference sequence). The CDR3 length is 14 residues. Study-level results: Blood repertoires resembled normal breast more than tumor.

This chain connects TRBV6-6 to TRBJ1-1; weak D call: TRBD1 (6 bases). The sample consisted of blood. This TCR was sampled from a person aged 30-39 years with breast cancer. The CDR3 reads CASSLGGQNTEAFF. For the CDR3, the DNA is TGTGCCAGCAGTTTGGGGGGGCAGAACACTGAAGCTTTCTTT.